The clone carrying this TCR beta chain has a count of ten or more. Its antigen is as yet unknown. Libraries of TCR beta came from iRepertoire HTBI primers plus Arm-PCR of CDR3 regions. TCRdb ran MiXCR on the multiplex PCR reads and lists one entry per CDR3 protein. The table lists hundreds of thousands of distinct CDR3 sequences, approximately 13% of them singletons. The data stem from a study of regulatory T cells in long-lasting Graves disease. Study summary: Antithyroid drug use was under 3 months in newly diagnosed Graves' patients. Findings of the study overall: The persistent group shared around 2,700 public clonotypes, more than the roughly 990 shared by new patients.

Time point given: newly diagnosed GD, antithyroid drugs for less than 3 months. With RNA extracted from PBMCs as input, the TCR library was made. The data were also submitted as part of a second study, on T cells in Graves' hyperthyroidism and ophthalmopathy. That work contributes: A patient was excluded if there was uncontrolled infection, other autoimmune disease, pregnancy or lactation. Peripheral blood also featured most of the thyroid clonotypes expanded above 0.001.

Sequencing used peripheral blood mononuclear cells (PBMCs), obtained at new diagnosis, from a patient treated with antithyroid drugs. The sequence was obtained from a man aged 25-45 years with Graves disease.

This CDR3 reads CASSPGTAGANVLTF. CDR3 sequence (DNA): TGTGCCAGCAGCCCCGGGACAGCCGGGGCCAACGTCCTGACTTTC. The chain is built from TRBV12-3 or TRBV12-4 and TRBJ2-6, with 7 bases fitting TRBD1. The CDR3 runs 15 residues. V shed 6 bases and J 4 bases; nucleotides not matched to a gene: 6.